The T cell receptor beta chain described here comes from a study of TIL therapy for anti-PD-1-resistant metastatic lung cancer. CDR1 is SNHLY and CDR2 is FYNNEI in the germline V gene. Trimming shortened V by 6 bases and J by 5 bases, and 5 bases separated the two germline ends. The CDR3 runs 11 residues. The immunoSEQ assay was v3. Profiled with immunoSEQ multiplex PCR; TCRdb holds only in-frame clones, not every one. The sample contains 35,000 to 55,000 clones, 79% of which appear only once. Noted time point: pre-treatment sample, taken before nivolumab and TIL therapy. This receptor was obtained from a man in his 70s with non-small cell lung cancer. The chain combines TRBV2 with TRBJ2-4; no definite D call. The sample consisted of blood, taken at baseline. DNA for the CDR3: TGTGCCAGCAGCCCCCAAAACATTCAGTACTTC. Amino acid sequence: CASSPQNIQYF.